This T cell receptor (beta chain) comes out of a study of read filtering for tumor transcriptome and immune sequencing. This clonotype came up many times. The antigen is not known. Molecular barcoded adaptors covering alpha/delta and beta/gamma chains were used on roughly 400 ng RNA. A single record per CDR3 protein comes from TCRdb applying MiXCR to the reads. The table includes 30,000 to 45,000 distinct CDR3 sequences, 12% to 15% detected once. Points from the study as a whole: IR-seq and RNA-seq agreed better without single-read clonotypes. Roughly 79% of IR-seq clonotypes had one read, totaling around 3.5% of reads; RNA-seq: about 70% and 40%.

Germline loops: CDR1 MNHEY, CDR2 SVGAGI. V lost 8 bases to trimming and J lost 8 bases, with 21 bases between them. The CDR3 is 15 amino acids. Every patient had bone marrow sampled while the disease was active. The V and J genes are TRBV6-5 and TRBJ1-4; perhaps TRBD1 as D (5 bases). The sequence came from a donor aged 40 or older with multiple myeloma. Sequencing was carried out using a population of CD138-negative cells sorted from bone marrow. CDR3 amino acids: CASGDPGRSTEKLFF. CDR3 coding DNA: TGTGCCAGCGGGGACCCGGGACGTTCCACGGAAAAACTGTTTTTT.